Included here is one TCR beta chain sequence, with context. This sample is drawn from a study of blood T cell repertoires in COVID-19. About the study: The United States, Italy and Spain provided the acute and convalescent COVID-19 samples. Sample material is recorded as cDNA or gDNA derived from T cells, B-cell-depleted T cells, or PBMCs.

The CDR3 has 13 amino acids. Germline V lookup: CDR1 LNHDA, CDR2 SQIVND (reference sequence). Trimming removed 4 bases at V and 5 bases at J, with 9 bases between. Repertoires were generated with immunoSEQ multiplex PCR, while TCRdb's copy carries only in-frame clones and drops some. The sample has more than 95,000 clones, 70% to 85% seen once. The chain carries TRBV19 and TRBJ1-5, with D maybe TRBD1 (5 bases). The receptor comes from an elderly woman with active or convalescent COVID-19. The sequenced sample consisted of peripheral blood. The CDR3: CASSRGEDQPQHF. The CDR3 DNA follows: TGTGCCAGTAGTAGGGGGGAGGATCAGCCCCAGCATTTT.